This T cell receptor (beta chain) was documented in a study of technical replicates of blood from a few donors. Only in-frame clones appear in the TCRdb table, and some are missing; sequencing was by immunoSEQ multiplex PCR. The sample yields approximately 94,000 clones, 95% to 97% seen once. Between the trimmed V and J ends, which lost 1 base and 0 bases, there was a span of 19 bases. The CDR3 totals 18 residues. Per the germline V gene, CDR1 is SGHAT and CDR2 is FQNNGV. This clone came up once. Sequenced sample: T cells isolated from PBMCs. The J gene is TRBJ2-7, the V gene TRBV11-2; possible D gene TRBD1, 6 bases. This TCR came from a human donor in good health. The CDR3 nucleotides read TGTGCCAGCAGCTTAGCCTTCCTAGGGGGATCGGGCTCCTACGAGCAGTACTTC. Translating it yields CASSLAFLGGSGSYEQYF.